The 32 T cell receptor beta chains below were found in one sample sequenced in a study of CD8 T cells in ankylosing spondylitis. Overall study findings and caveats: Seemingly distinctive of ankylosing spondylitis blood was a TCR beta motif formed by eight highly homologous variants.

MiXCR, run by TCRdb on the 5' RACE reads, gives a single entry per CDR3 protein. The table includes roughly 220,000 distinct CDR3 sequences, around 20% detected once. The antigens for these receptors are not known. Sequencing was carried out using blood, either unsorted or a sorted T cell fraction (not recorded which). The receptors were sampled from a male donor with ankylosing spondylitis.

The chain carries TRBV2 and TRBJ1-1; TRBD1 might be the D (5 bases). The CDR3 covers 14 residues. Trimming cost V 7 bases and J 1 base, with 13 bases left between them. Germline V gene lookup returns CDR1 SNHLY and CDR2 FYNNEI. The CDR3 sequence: CASIAGWENTEAFF. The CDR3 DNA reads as TGTGCCAGCATCGCAGGGTGGGAGAACACTGAAGCTTTCTTT.

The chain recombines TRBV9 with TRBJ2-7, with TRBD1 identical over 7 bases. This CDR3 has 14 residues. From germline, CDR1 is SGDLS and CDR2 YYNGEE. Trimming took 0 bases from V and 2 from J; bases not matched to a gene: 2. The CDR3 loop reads CASSVGGQAYEQYF. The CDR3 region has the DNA TGTGCCAGCAGCGTAGGTGGACAGGCCTACGAGCAGTACTTC.

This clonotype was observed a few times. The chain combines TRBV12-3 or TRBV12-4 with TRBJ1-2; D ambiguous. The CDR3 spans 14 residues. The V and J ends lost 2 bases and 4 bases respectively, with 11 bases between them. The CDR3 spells CASSLISGAYGYTF. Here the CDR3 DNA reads TGTGCCAGCAGTTTAATATCGGGAGCCTATGGCTACACCTTC.

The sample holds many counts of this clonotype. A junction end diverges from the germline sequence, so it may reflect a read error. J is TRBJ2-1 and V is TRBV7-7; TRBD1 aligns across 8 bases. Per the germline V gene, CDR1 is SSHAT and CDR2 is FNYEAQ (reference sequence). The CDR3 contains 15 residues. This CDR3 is CASSYRTGQGNEQFF. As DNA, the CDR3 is TGTGCTAGCAGTTACCGGACAGGGCAGGGCAATGAGCAGTTCTTC.

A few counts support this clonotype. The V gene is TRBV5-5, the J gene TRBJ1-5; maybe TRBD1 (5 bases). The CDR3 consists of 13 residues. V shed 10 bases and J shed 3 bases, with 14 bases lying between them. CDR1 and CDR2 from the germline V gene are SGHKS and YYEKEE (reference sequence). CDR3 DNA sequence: TGTGCCCGCGGGGCAGATAACAATCAGCCCCAGCATTTT. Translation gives CARGADNNQPQHF.

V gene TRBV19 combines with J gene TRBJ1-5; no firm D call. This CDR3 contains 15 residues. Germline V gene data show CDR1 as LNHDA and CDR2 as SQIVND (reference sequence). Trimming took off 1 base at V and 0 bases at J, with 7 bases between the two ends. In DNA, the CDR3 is TGTGCCAGTAGTATAGGGCTGAATAGCAATCAGCCCCAGCATTTT. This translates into CASSIGLNSNQPQHF. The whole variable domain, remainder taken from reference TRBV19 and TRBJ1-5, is DGGITQSPKYLFRKEGQNVTLSCEQNLNHDAMYWYRQDPGQGLRLIYYSQIVNDFQKGDIAEGYSVSREKKESFPLTVTSAQKNPTAFYLCASSIGLNSNQPQHFGDGTRLSIL.

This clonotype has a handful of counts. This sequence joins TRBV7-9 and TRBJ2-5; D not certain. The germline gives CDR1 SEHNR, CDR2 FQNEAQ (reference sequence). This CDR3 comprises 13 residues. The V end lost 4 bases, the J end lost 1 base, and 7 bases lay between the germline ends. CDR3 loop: CASSWQLQETQYF. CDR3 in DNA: TGTGCCAGCAGCTGGCAGCTCCAAGAGACCCAGTACTTC.

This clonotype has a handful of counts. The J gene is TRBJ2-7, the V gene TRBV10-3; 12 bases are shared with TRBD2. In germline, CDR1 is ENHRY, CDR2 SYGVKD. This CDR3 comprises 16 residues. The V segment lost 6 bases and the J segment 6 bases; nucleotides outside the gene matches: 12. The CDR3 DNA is TGTGCCATCAGCGATAGAGATGGACTAGCGGGAATCGAGCAGTACTTC. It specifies CAISDRDGLAGIEQYF.

CDR3 amino acids: CASSFGSGLQDTQYF. The CDR3 region has the DNA TGTGCCAGCAGCTTCGGGTCAGGTTTACAAGATACGCAGTATTTT. This chain uses TRBV5-6 with TRBJ2-3; D remains ambiguous. Germline V gene data show CDR1 as SGHDT and CDR2 as YYEEEE. The V and J ends lost 2 bases and 5 bases respectively, with 15 bases between them. The length of the CDR3 is 15 residues.

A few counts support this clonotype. The CDR3 region is CSVFLAFQEGGVRNTGELFF. DNA of the CDR3: TGCAGCGTTTTCTTAGCTTTCCAAGAGGGGGGGGTTCGAAACACCGGGGAGCTGTTTTTT. The chain is built from TRBV29-1 and TRBJ2-2; tentatively, D is TRBD2 (7 bases). The CDR3 is 20 residues long. With 5 bases removed from V and 2 bases from J, the gap between germline ends came to 30 bases. From germline, CDR1 is SQVTM and CDR2 ANQGSEA.

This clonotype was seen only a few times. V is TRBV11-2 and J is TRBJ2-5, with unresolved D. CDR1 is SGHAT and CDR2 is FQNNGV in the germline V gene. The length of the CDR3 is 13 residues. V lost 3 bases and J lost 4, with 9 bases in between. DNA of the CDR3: TGTGCCAGCAGCTTCGAGGCACGAGAGACCCAGTACTTC. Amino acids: CASSFEARETQYF.

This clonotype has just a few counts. The CDR3 here is CSVGLAGADTQYF. The CDR3 nucleotides are TGCAGCGTCGGGCTAGCCGGGGCAGATACGCAGTATTTT. The chain employs TRBV29-1 and TRBJ2-3; D is possibly TRBD2 (5 bases). CDR3 length: 13 residues. Germline CDR1 SQVTM, CDR2 ANQGSEA. Trimming took 6 bases from V and 4 from J, leaving 14 bases between them.

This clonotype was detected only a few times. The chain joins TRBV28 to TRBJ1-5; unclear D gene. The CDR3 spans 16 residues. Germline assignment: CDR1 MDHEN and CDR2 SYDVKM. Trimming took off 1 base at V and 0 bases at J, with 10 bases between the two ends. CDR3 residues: CASSLLGRNSNQPQHF. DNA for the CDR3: TGTGCCAGCAGTTTATTGGGCAGAAATAGCAATCAGCCCCAGCATTTT. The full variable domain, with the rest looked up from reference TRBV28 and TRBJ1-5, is DVKVTQSSRYLVKRTGEKVFLECVQDMDHENMFWYRQDPGLGLRLIYFSYDVKMKEKGDIPEGYSVSREKKERFSLILESASTNQTSMYLCASSLLGRNSNQPQHFGDGTRLSIL.

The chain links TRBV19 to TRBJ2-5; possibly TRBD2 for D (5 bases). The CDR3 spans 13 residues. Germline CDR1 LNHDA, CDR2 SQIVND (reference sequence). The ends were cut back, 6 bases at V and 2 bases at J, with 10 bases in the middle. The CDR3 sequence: CASRIRGQETQYF. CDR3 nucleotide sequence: TGTGCCAGTAGAATCCGGGGACAAGAGACCCAGTACTTC.

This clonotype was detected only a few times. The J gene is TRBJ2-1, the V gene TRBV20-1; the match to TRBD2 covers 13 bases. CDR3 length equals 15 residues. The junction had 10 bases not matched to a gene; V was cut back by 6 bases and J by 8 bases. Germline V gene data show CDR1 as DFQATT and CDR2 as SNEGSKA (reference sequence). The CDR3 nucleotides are TGCAGTGCGCCGGGACTAGCGGGGAAATTTTATGAGCAGTTCTTC. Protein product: CSAPGLAGKFYEQFF.

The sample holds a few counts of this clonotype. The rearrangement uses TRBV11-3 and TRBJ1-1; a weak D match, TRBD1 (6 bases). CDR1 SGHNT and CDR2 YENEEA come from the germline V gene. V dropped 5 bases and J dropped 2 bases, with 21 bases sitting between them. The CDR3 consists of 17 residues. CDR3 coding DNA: TGTGCCAGCAGCCCCTTCGGGGCCAGGGGACCAAACACTGAAGCTTTCTTT. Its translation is CASSPFGARGPNTEAFF.

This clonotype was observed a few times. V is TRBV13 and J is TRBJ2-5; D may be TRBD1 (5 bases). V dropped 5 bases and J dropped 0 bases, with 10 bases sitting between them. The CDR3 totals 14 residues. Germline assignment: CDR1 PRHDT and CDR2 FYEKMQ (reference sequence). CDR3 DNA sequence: TGTGCCAGCAGCATCAGGGAACACCAAGAGACCCAGTACTTC. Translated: CASSIREHQETQYF.

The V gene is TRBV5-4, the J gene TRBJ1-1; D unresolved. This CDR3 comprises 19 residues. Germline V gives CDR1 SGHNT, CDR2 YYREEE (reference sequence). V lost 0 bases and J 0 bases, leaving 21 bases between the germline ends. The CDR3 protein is CASSLGGVFGSLMNTEAFF. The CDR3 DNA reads TGTGCCAGCAGCTTGGGTGGGGTTTTCGGTAGCCTGATGAACACTGAAGCTTTCTTT. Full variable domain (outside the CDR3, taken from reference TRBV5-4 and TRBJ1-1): ETGVTQSPTHLIKTRGQQVTLRCSSQSGHNTVSWYQQALGQGPQFIFQYYREEENGRGNFPPRFSGLQFPNYSSELNVNALELDDSALYLCASSLGGVFGSLMNTEAFFGQGTRLTVV.

CDR3 in DNA: TGTGCCAGCAGAGACGGGCGGGAGGCCCTGAATGAGCAGTTCTTC. This gives the protein CASRDGREALNEQFF. The chain has TRBV11-2 and TRBJ2-1, with 8 bases aligning to TRBD2. The CDR3 is 15 residues long. CDR1 SGHAT and CDR2 FQNNGV come from the germline V gene. With 6 bases clipped from V and 7 bases from J, the junction kept 11 bases outside the gene matches.

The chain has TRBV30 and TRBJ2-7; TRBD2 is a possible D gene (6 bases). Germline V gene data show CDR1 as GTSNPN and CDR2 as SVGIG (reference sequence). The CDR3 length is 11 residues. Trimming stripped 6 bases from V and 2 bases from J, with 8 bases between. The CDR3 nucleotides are TGTGCCTGCCGGACTACCTACGAGCAGTACTTC. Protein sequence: CACRTTYEQYF.

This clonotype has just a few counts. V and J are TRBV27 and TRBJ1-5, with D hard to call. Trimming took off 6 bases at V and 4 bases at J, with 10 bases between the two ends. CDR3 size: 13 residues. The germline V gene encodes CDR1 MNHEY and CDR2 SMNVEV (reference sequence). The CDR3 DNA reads TGTGCCAGCAGCTATGCCTGGAATCAGCCCCAGCATTTT. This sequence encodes CASSYAWNQPQHF.

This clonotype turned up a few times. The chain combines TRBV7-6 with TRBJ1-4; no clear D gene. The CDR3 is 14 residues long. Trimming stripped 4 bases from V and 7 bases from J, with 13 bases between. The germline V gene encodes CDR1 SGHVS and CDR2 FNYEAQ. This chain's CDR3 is CASSSFGMGEKLFF. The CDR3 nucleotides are TGTGCCAGCAGCTCCTTCGGGATGGGTGAAAAACTGTTTTTT.

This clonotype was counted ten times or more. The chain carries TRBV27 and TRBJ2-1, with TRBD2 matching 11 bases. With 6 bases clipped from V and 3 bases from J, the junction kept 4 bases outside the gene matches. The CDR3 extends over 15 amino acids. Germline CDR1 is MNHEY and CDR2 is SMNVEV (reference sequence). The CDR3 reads CASSSGLADYNEQFF. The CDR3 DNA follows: TGTGCCAGCAGCTCGGGACTAGCGGACTACAATGAGCAGTTCTTC.

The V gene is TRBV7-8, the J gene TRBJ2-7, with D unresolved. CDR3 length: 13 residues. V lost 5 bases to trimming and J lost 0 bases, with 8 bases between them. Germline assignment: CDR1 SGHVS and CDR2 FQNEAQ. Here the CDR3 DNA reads TGTGCCAGCAGCGACGAGCTCTCCTACGAGCAGTACTTC. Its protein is CASSDELSYEQYF.

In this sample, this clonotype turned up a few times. In nucleotides, the CDR3 is TGCAGTGCTACGGACAGGTATAGCATGAACACTGAAGCTTTCTTT. Protein product: CSATDRYSMNTEAFF. V usage is TRBV20-1 and J usage is TRBJ1-1; TRBD1 agrees at 7 bases. Germline V gene sequence: CDR1 DFQATT, CDR2 SNEGSKA (reference sequence). This CDR3 contains 15 residues. V trimming: 4 bases; J trimming: 0 bases; junction bases outside the gene matches: 8.

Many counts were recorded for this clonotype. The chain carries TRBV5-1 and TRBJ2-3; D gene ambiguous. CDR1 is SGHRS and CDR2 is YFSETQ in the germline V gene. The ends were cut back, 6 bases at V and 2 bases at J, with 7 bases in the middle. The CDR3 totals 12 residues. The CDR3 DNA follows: TGCGCCAGCAACGGAGACACAGATACGCAGTATTTT. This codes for CASNGDTDTQYF.

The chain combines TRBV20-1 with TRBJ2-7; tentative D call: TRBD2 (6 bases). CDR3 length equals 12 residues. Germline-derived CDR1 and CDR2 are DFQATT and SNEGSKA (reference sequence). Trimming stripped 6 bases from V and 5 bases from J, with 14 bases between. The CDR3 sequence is CSAEGLSHEQYF. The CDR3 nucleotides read TGCAGTGCGGAGGGACTGTCTCACGAGCAGTACTTC.

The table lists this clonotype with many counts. CDR3 residues: CASSQDYIGQGNYEQYF. CDR3 nucleotides: TGCGCCAGCAGCCAAGATTACATCGGGCAGGGGAACTACGAGCAGTACTTC. V is TRBV4-3 and J is TRBJ2-7, with D perhaps matching TRBD1 (6 bases). The CDR3 contains 17 residues. Germline CDR1 reads LGHNA; CDR2 reads YSLEER. The V end was cut by 0 bases, the J end by 3 bases, with 18 bases between.

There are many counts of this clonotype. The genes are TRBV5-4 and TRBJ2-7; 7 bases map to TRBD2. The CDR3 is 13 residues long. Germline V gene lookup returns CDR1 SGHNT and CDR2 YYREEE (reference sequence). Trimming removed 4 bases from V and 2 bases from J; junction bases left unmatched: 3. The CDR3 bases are TGTGCCAGCAGCCCTGGGACTACCTACGAGCAGTACTTC. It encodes CASSPGTTYEQYF.

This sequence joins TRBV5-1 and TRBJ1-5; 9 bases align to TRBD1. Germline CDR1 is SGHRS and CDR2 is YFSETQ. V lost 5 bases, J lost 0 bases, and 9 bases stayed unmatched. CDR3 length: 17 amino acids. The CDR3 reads CASSLNRDRVSNQPQHF. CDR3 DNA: TGCGCCAGCAGTTTAAACCGGGACAGGGTTAGCAATCAGCCCCAGCATTTT.

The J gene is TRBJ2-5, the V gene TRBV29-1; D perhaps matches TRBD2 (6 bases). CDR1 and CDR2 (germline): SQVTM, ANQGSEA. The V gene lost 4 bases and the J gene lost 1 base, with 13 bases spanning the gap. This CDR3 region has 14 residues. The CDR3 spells CSVVAATTQETQYF. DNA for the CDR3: TGCAGCGTTGTAGCGGCGACTACCCAAGAGACCCAGTACTTC.

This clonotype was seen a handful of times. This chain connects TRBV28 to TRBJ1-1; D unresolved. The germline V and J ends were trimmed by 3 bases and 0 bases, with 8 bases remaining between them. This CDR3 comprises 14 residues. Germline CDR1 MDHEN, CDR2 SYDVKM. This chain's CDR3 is CASSFTSVNTEAFF. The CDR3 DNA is TGTGCCAGCAGTTTTACCTCCGTGAACACTGAAGCTTTCTTT.